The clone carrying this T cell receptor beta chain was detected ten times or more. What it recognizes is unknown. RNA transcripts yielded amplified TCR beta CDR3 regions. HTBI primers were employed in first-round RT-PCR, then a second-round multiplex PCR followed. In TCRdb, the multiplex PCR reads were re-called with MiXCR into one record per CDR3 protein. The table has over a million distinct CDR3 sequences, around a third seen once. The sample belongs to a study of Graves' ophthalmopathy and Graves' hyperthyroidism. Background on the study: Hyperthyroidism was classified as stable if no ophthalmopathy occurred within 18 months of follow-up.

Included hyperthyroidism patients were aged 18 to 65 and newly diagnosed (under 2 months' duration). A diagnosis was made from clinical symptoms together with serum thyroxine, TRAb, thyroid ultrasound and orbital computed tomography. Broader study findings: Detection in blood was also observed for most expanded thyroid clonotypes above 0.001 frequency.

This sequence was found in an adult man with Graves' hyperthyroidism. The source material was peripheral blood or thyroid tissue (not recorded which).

CDR3 protein: CATSRVGSNQPQHF. DNA of the CDR3: TGTGCCACCAGCAGAGTAGGAAGCAATCAGCCCCAGCATTTT. V gene TRBV15 combines with J gene TRBJ1-5; no firm D call. V was pared by 1 base and J by 1 base, with 5 bases between. The germline CDR1 and CDR2 sequences are LNHNV and YYDKDF (reference sequence). This CDR3 contains 14 residues.